The 6 T cell receptor beta chains reported below all come from one sample, sequenced in a study of blood T cell repertoires in COVID-19 (dated by TCRdb to the early 2020s). Library prep was done by the immunoSEQ multiplex PCR assay. Here the immuneACCESS table is served through TCRdb, limited to in-frame sequences with V and J called. Missing clones are a known gap in these copies; in checked studies unresolved V genes cover under half, and the rest lacks a known reason. In this sample the table shows approximately 130,000 clones, roughly 85% of which occur a single time. The ten largest clones represent approximately 4.3% of the sample. The sample was peripheral blood. Receptors originate from a human donor in a cohort sampled during active COVID-19.

The sample holds a few counts of this clone. The chain combines TRBV5-6 with TRBJ1-2; the match to TRBD1 covers 7 bases. Germline CDR1 and CDR2: SGHDT and YYEEEE. Trimming removed 4 bases from V and 4 bases from J; junction bases left unmatched: 7. CDR3 length: 14 residues. The chain's CDR3 is CASSANRGRYGYTF. CDR3 DNA: TGTGCCAGCAGCGCGAACAGGGGTCGCTATGGCTACACCTTC.

This CDR3 reads CASSQVYGGTEAFF. In DNA, the CDR3 is TGTGCCAGCAGCCAAGTGTACGGAGGAACTGAAGCTTTCTTT. The V gene is TRBV14, the J gene TRBJ1-1; D gene ambiguous. Germline lookup yields CDR1 SGHDN and CDR2 FVKESK. V lost 1 base and J lost 5, with 11 bases in between. The CDR3 consists of 14 residues.

The chain recombines TRBV19 with TRBJ2-5, with 8 positions matching TRBD1. With V trimmed by 6 bases and J by 4 bases, 4 bases remained unmatched. Germline V gene lookup returns CDR1 LNHDA and CDR2 SQIVND (reference sequence). This CDR3 spans 13 amino acids. The DNA of the CDR3 is TGTGCCAGTAGACTAACAGGGGGAGAGACCCAGTACTTC. Translation: CASRLTGGETQYF.

The chain links TRBV29-1 to TRBJ1-5; D might be TRBD1 (5 bases). Per the germline V gene, CDR1 is SQVTM and CDR2 is ANQGSEA. The V end lost 1 base, the J end lost 6 bases, and 10 bases lay between the germline ends. The CDR3 covers 13 residues. The CDR3 bases are TGCAGCGTTGAAGTACAGGCTGGTCAGCCCCAGCATTTT. Translated, it gives CSVEVQAGQPQHF.

This clone was seen only once. J is TRBJ2-3 and V is TRBV18, with D hard to call. CDR1 and CDR2 (germline): KGHSH, LQKENI. The CDR3 has 14 amino acids. Trimming removed 3 bases at V and 4 bases at J, with 11 bases between. CDR3: CASSPTQPPDTQYF. The CDR3 region has the DNA TGTGCCAGCTCACCGACACAGCCCCCAGATACGCAGTATTTT.

The V and J genes are TRBV19 and TRBJ2-5, with TRBD1 identical over 9 bases. Germline V gene sequence: CDR1 LNHDA, CDR2 SQIVND (reference sequence). CDR3 size: 15 residues. V dropped 5 bases and J dropped 4; count of bases not matched to a gene: 8. In DNA form, the CDR3 reads TGTGCCAGTAGTGTTGGGACAGGGAGTGGAGAGACCCAGTACTTC. Translation gives CASSVGTGSGETQYF.